This T cell receptor (beta chain) was found in a study of T cells after yellow fever vaccination. In this sample, this clonotype turned up many times. Via MiXCR, TCRdb re-called the 5' RACE reads, giving one row per CDR3 protein. The sample has about 260,000 distinct CDR3 sequences; over 3% are singletons. This CDR3 comprises 15 residues. CDR1 DFQATT and CDR2 SNEGSKA come from the germline V gene (reference sequence). The chain carries TRBV20-1 and TRBJ2-5, with D perhaps matching TRBD2 (5 bases). The receptor was isolated from a man aged 18-30 years who received the YFV17D yellow fever vaccine. The sequencing here drew on PBMCs, taken 15 days after the yellow fever booster vaccination. The CDR3 bases are TGCAGCATATTGTTGGCGGAGGCCGTGGGAGAGACCCAGTACTTC. This encodes CSILLAEAVGETQYF.